These 5 T cell receptor beta chains share one sample of origin, sequenced in a study of post-analysis software for immune sequencing data. Unique molecular identifiers tagged the TCR beta cDNA libraries. TCRdb fed the PCR reads into MiXCR, producing one record per CDR3 protein. Of over 150,000 distinct CDR3 sequences in the sample, around 36% are singletons; the top ten hold 25% to 30%. The specimen comprised blood, sampled after autologous hematopoietic stem cell transplantation. The receptors here all came from a girl between 10 and 17 years old with multiple sclerosis.

V and J are TRBV5-1 and TRBJ2-1; 9 bases fit TRBD1. J gave up 8 bases and V 1 base, and 1 base lay outside the gene matches. CDR1 is SGHRS, CDR2 YFSETQ, per germline. This CDR3 has 13 residues. Here the CDR3 reads CASSLTGGDEQFF. The CDR3 DNA is TGCGCCAGCAGCTTGACAGGGGGCGATGAGCAGTTCTTC.

Remarks on this clonotype: The junction differs from germline at one of its ends, possibly a read error. The rearrangement joins TRBV7-2 to TRBJ2-3; TRBD2 aligns across 7 bases. This CDR3 has 17 amino acids. Germline CDR1 is SGHTA and CDR2 is FQGNSA. The CDR3 nucleotides read TGTGCCGGCAGCTTAGGTCCGGGGGGACTAAGCACAGATACGCAGTATTTT. It yields the protein CAGSLGPGGLSTDTQYF.

The V call is TRBV7-6, the J call TRBJ2-7, with 9 bases that match TRBD2. V trimming: 5 bases; J trimming: 7 bases; junction bases outside the gene matches: 15. Germline lookup yields CDR1 SGHVS and CDR2 FNYEAQ. This CDR3 contains 16 residues. The DNA for the CDR3 is TGTGCCAGCAGCGCCCAGGCAGCGGGAGGCGGGAATGAGCAGTACTTC. Translating it yields CASSAQAAGGGNEQYF. Together with reference TRBV7-6 and TRBJ2-7, the CDR3 gives the full variable domain: GAGVSQSPRYKVTKRGQDVALRCDPISGHVSLYWYRQALGQGPEFLTYFNYEAQQDKSGLPNDRFSAERPEGSISTLTIQRTEQRDSAMYRCASSAQAAGGGNEQYFGPGTRLTVT.

Many counts were recorded for this clonotype. The chain uses TRBV29-1 and TRBJ2-5; a weak D match, TRBD1 (6 bases). CDR3 length: 12 amino acids. V dropped 5 bases and J dropped 0 bases, with 7 bases sitting between them. Germline-derived CDR1 and CDR2 are SQVTM and ANQGSEA. The CDR3 sequence is CSVRTDQETQYF. CDR3 nucleotides: TGCAGCGTTAGGACAGACCAAGAGACCCAGTACTTC.

This sequence joins TRBV12-3 or TRBV12-4 and TRBJ2-1; D is possibly TRBD2 (6 bases). There are 16 residues in the CDR3. Trimming pared 5 bases from V and 0 bases from J, leaving 14 bases between. CDR3 sequence reads: CASSRPGESSYNEQFF. The DNA of the CDR3 is TGTGCCAGCAGTCGTCCGGGGGAAAGCTCCTACAATGAGCAGTTCTTC.